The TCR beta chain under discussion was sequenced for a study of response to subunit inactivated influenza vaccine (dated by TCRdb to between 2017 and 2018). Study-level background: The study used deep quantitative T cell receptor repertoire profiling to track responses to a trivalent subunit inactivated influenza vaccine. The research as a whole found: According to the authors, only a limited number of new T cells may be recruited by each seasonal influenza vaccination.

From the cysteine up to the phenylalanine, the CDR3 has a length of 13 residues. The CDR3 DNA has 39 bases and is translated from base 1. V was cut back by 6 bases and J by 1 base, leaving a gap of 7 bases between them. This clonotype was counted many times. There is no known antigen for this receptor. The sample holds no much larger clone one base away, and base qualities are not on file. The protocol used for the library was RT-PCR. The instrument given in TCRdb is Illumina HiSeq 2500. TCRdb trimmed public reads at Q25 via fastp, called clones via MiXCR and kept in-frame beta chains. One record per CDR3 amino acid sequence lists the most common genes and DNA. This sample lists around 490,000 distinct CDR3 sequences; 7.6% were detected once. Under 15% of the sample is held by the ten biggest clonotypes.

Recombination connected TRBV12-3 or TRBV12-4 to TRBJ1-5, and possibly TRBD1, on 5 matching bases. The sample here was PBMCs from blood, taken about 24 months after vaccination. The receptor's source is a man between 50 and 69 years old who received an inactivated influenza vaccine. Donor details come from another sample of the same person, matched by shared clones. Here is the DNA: TGTGCCAGCAGCCGGGACAGCAATCAGCCCCAGCATTTT. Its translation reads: CASSRDSNQPQHF.